These T cell receptor beta chains were read from a single sample in a study of blood T cell repertoires in COVID-19. Assay: immunoSEQ multiplex PCR; the TCRdb copy retains only in-frame clones and omits some. In the table there are about 210,000 clones, approximately 85% of which are singletons. What was sequenced was peripheral blood. The receptors were sampled from a woman between 45 and 60 years old with active or convalescent COVID-19. CDR3s include the opening cysteine and the closing phenylalanine or tryptophan. The D gene is left open where the match is weak. Size is stated for part of the rows, as once, few or many counts, or as a class when the clone is expanded.

size,J,V,D,CDR3,DNA
NA,TRBJ1-3,TRBV19,TRBD1,CASDRGSPGNTIYF,TGTGCCAGTGACAGGGGATCGCCTGGAAACACCATATATTTT
NA,TRBJ2-3,TRBV10-3,NA,CAISESNKNTQYF,TGTGCCATCAGTGAGTCAAACAAAAATACGCAGTATTTT
NA,TRBJ1-6,TRBV7-2,NA,CASRGQIYNSPLHF,TGTGCCAGCAGAGGACAGATCTATAATTCACCCCTCCACTTT
few,TRBJ2-3,TRBV10-3,TRBD2,CAIRRSGTHSTDTQYF,TGTGCCATCCGACGGAGCGGGACCCATAGCACAGATACGCAGTATTTT
few,TRBJ1-2,TRBV5-1,NA,CASSLVSDDIYGYTF,TGCGCCAGCAGCTTGGTTTCAGACGACATCTATGGCTACACCTTC
NA,TRBJ1-2,TRBV18,NA,CASSPRSGDTTFYGYTF,TGTGCCAGCTCACCACGATCTGGGGACACAACCTTCTATGGCTACACCTTC
once,TRBJ2-2,TRBV11-2,NA,CASSQRRTGELFF,TGTGCCAGCAGCCAACGGAGAACCGGGGAGCTGTTTTTT
NA,TRBJ2-5,TRBV12-2,NA,CASRLGLDYGVKETQYF,TGTGCAAGTCGCTTAGGACTAGACTATGGGGTGAAAGAGACCCAGTACTTC
NA,TRBJ1-1,TRBV6-5,TRBD1,CASSYSDRVDTEAFF,TGTGCCAGCAGTTACTCTGACAGGGTGGACACTGAAGCTTTCTTT
NA,TRBJ2-5,TRBV14,NA,CASSSMTGEETQYF,TGTGCCAGCAGCTCTATGACGGGGGAAGAGACCCAGTACTTC
NA,TRBJ1-2,TRBV11-2,NA,CASSATQGNYGYTF,TGTGCCAGCAGCGCGACGCAGGGTAACTATGGCTACACCTTC
NA,TRBJ1-5,TRBV3-1/TRBV3-2,NA,CASSQDRDQPQHF,TGTGCCAGCAGCCAAGACAGGGATCAGCCCCAGCATTTT
NA,TRBJ2-7,TRBV7-6,TRBD1,CASSPHRDRGAPNSYEQYF,TGTGCCAGCAGCCCGCACCGGGACAGGGGAGCTCCAAACTCCTACGAGCAGTACTTC
NA,TRBJ1-2,TRBV5-1,TRBD1,CASSGTGGLYGYTF,TGCGCCAGCAGCGGGACAGGGGGCCTCTATGGCTACACCTTC
NA,TRBJ1-2,TRBV6-5,TRBD1,CASSYGGTGPSYGYTF,TGTGCCAGCAGTTACGGCGGGACAGGTCCTTCCTATGGCTACACCTTC
NA,TRBJ1-1,TRBV28,NA,CASSLYPSTSAATEAFF,TGTGCCAGCTCCCTATATCCCTCGACGTCGGCGGCGACTGAAGCTTTCTTT
NA,TRBJ2-2,TRBV6-5,TRBD2,CASGKRDGYTGELFF,TGTGCCAGCGGAAAGCGGGACGGTTACACCGGGGAGCTGTTTTTT
NA,TRBJ1-2,TRBV6-6,NA,CASSVSRDTFSGYTF,TGTGCCAGCAGTGTTTCTCGGGACACCTTCTCTGGCTACACCTTC
NA,TRBJ1-2,TRBV3-1/TRBV3-2,NA,CASSQVSQGWAYTF,TGTGCCAGCAGCCAAGTCAGTCAGGGTTGGGCCTACACCTTC
NA,TRBJ2-6,TRBV6-5,NA,CASTKGNSGANVLTF,TGTGCCAGCACCAAGGGGAACTCTGGGGCCAACGTCCTGACTTTC
NA,TRBJ2-4,TRBV5-1,TRBD2,CASSLNAFSGVSGIQYF,TGCGCCAGCAGCTTGAATGCGTTTAGCGGGGTATCGGGCATTCAGTACTTC
few,TRBJ1-2,TRBV7-9,TRBD1,CASSPTDRADYGYTF,TGTGCCAGCAGCCCAACGGACAGGGCGGACTATGGCTACACCTTC